The 21 T cell receptor beta chains below all came from one sample that was sequenced in a study of control samples from healthy donors and cancer patients. Produced via immunoSEQ multiplex PCR; TCRdb's table is partial and in-frame only. This listing includes some 190,000 clones. Sequences were obtained from blood. The source is a woman in her twenties or thirties in good health.

The chain joins TRBV3-1 (or the pseudogene TRBV3-2) to TRBJ2-1, with a weak D call TRBD2 (7 bases). The CDR3 runs 13 residues. Germline V lookup: CDR1 LGHDT, CDR2 YNNKEL (reference sequence). V gave up 4 bases and J gave up 9 bases, with 13 bases separating them. CDR3 amino acids: CASSLRGAGEQFF. CDR3 DNA sequence: TGTGCCAGCAGCCTTCGGGGGGCTGGTGAGCAGTTCTTC.

The chain is built from TRBV7-9 and TRBJ2-7; D unclear. Germline CDR1 reads SEHNR; CDR2 reads FQNEAQ (reference sequence). Trimming took off 2 bases at V and 1 base at J, with 9 bases between the two ends. This CDR3 has 14 amino acids. CDR3 in DNA: TGTGCCAGCAGCTTAACTGGGGTTTCCTACGAGCAGTACTTC. Its protein is CASSLTGVSYEQYF.

The chain recombines TRBV9 with TRBJ2-1, with D perhaps matching TRBD1 (5 bases). CDR3 length: 15 residues. V was pared by 6 bases and J by 4 bases, with 17 bases between. Germline CDR1 is SGDLS and CDR2 is YYNGEE. The CDR3 nucleotides read TGTGCCAGCAACCCCGCCCAGGGCACGTACAATGAGCAGTTCTTC. It encodes CASNPAQGTYNEQFF.

The chain combines TRBV4-3 with TRBJ2-5; tentatively, D is TRBD1 or TRBD2 (6 bases each). V gave up 0 bases and J gave up 4 bases, with 15 bases separating them. This CDR3 has 16 amino acids. CDR1 and CDR2 from the germline V gene are LGHNA and YSLEER. The CDR3 reads CASSQDPGRGRETQYF. The CDR3, as DNA: TGCGCCAGCAGCCAAGATCCAGGACGGGGGCGAGAGACCCAGTACTTC.

The rearrangement uses TRBV9 and TRBJ1-1; unclear D gene. This CDR3 region has 13 residues. V lost 3 bases and J 1 base, leaving 7 bases between the germline ends. Germline V gives CDR1 SGDLS, CDR2 YYNGEE. The CDR3 nucleotides are TGTGCCAGCAGCGAACGGACGAACACTGAAGCTTTCTTT. It codes for CASSERTNTEAFF.

The chain couples TRBV9 to TRBJ2-7; a weak D match, TRBD1 (5 bases). Trimming stripped 6 bases from V and 0 bases from J, with 13 bases between. From germline, CDR1 is SGDLS and CDR2 YYNGEE. The CDR3 consists of 14 residues. CDR3 sequence reads: CASIRVEVSYEQYF. CDR3 nucleotide sequence: TGTGCCAGCATCAGGGTTGAGGTCTCCTACGAGCAGTACTTC.

This chain links TRBV28 with TRBJ1-5; 8 bases are shared with TRBD1. V was pared by 5 bases and J by 5 bases, with 11 bases of the junction left unmatched. Germline CDR1 is MDHEN and CDR2 is SYDVKM. CDR3 length: 16 residues. For the CDR3, the DNA is TGTGCCAGCAGTCCTGGGACAGGTACGTTCTATCAGCCCCAGCATTTT. This encodes CASSPGTGTFYQPQHF.

The genes are TRBV5-4 and TRBJ1-6; 7 bases fit TRBD1. The CDR3 runs 14 residues. Trimming took 2 bases from V and 10 from J; bases not matched to a gene: 6. Germline CDR1 is SGHNT and CDR2 is YYREEE (reference sequence). CDR3 coding DNA: TGTGCCAGCAGCTTTTACAGGGGTGAATCACCCCTCCACTTT. Translated: CASSFYRGESPLHF.

The chain couples TRBV6-5 to TRBJ2-1, with 9 nucleotides matching TRBD2. The CDR3 has 14 residues. Trimming at V came to 2 bases and at J to 6 bases, leaving 2 bases not matched to a gene. CDR1 and CDR2 (germline): MNHEY, SVGAGI. The CDR3 reads CASSYSGGPNEQFF. CDR3 nucleotide sequence: TGTGCCAGCAGTTACAGCGGGGGGCCCAATGAGCAGTTCTTC.

This chain connects TRBV7-9 to TRBJ1-2, with a tentative D call TRBD1 (6 bases). The CDR3 has 15 amino acids. With 3 bases removed from V and 4 bases from J, the gap between germline ends came to 15 bases. The germline V gene encodes CDR1 SEHNR and CDR2 FQNEAQ (reference sequence). CDR3 residues: CASSFRSGEGYGYTF. Written as DNA, the CDR3 is TGTGCCAGCAGCTTCCGGTCAGGGGAAGGCTATGGCTACACCTTC.

The V gene is TRBV6-5, the J gene TRBJ2-2; D unclear. Deletions cut 6 bases from V and 4 bases from J, with 3 bases between. This CDR3 spans 11 amino acids. CDR1 is MNHEY, CDR2 SVGAGI, per germline. CDR3 sequence reads: CASRTTGELFF. In DNA form, the CDR3 reads TGTGCCAGCAGGACCACCGGGGAGCTGTTTTTT.

The chain links TRBV2 to TRBJ1-3; TRBD1 might be the D (6 bases). The CDR3 is made up of 15 amino acids. Germline V CDR1 and CDR2: SNHLY, FYNNEI. Trimming shortened V by 7 bases and J by 4 bases, and 17 bases separated the two germline ends. The CDR3 DNA sequence: TGTGCCAGCACCTCGGGACACTTTTCCGGAAACACCATATATTTT. Residues: CASTSGHFSGNTIYF.

CDR3 amino acids: CASSEKLQGSIGYTF. The DNA of the CDR3 is TGTGCCAGCAGTGAAAAGCTCCAGGGCTCCATTGGCTACACCTTC. The chain combines TRBV25-1 with TRBJ1-2, with TRBD1 as a possible D gene (5 bases). This CDR3 spans 15 amino acids. The V end lost 2 bases, the J end lost 7 bases, and 17 bases lay between the germline ends. The germline gives CDR1 MGHDK, CDR2 SYGVNS.

The chain joins TRBV6-1 to TRBJ2-7; TRBD2 matches 7 bases. Looked up from germline, CDR1 is MNHNS and CDR2 is SASEGT. The CDR3 spans 17 residues. J lost 0 bases, V lost 4 bases, and 12 bases had no gene match. The CDR3 region has the DNA TGTGCCAGCAGTGCCTCCGTAGCGGGCTACTTCTCCTACGAGCAGTACTTC. Protein sequence: CASSASVAGYFSYEQYF.

V gene TRBV4-1 combines with J gene TRBJ2-1; 15 nucleotides align to TRBD2. V was pared by 3 bases and J by 2 bases, with 8 bases of the junction left unmatched. The CDR3 has 19 residues. Germline lookup yields CDR1 MGHRA and CDR2 YSYEKL. In nucleotides, the CDR3 is TGCGCCAGCAGCCATCCGGGACTAGCGGGGGGACCAACCTACAATGAGCAGTTCTTC. Protein sequence: CASSHPGLAGGPTYNEQFF.

The CDR3 coding sequence is TGCAGCGTTGGCCCAAAGGACGGAACCTCCTCTGGGGCCAACGTCCTGACTTTC. Protein: CSVGPKDGTSSGANVLTF. This chain links TRBV29-1 with TRBJ2-6, with D unclear. The CDR3 length is 18 residues. V lost 4 bases to trimming and J lost 0 bases, with 19 bases between them. Germline V gene lookup returns CDR1 SQVTM and CDR2 ANQGSEA.

V is TRBV4-1 and J is TRBJ2-1; 14 bases are a match to TRBD2. Germline V gene lookup returns CDR1 MGHRA and CDR2 YSYEKL. The CDR3 contains 17 residues. The V gene end was trimmed by 2 bases and the J gene end by 9 bases; junction bases not matched to a gene: 9. This CDR3 is CASSQPLTSGGVGEQFF. The CDR3 nucleotides are TGCGCCAGCAGCCAACCCTTGACTAGCGGGGGGGTCGGTGAGCAGTTCTTC.

This chain uses TRBV2 with TRBJ2-5, with a possible D match to TRBD2 (6 bases). Per the germline V gene, CDR1 is SNHLY and CDR2 is FYNNEI. The CDR3 sequence is 12 residues long. V was clipped by 6 bases and J by 2 bases, with 7 bases between them. The CDR3 loop is CASRLAQETQYF. The CDR3 coding sequence is TGTGCCAGCAGGCTAGCGCAAGAGACCCAGTACTTC.

V is TRBV5-4 and J is TRBJ1-1; D possibly corresponds to TRBD1 (6 bases). Trimming took off 0 bases at V and 8 bases at J, with 8 bases between the two ends. The V gene's germline CDR1 is SGHNT and CDR2 YYREEE (reference sequence). This CDR3 is 12 amino acids long. The CDR3 nucleotides read TGTGCCAGCAGCTTGGGAACAGGGGAAGCTTTCTTT. It translates to CASSLGTGEAFF.

The CDR3 loop reads CASATGELFF. The CDR3 region has the DNA TGTGCCAGCGCCACCGGGGAGCTGTTTTTT. The rearrangement links TRBV12-3 or TRBV12-4 to TRBJ2-2; D unresolved. V was cut by 8 bases and J by 4 bases, with 2 bases left in between. This CDR3 comprises 10 residues.

The chain uses TRBV4-1 and TRBJ1-4; D uncertain. CDR3 length: 12 residues. V was shortened by 8 bases and J by 7 bases, with 11 bases between the two germline ends. Germline V gene data show CDR1 as MGHRA and CDR2 as YSYEKL. CDR3 bases: TGCGCCAGCTCTCCCCCTCTTGAAAAACTGTTTTTT. Residues: CASSPPLEKLFF.